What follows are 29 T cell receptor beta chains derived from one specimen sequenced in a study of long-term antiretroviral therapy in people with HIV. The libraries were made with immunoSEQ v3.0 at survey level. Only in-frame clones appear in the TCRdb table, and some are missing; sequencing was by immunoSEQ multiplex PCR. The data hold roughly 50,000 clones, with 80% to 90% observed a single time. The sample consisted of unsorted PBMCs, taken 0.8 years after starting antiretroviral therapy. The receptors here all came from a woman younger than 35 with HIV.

The CDR3 sequence is CASSIPGAGYTF. The CDR3 DNA reads TGTGCCAGCAGCATTCCAGGGGCTGGCTACACCTTC. The rearrangement uses TRBV7-3 and TRBJ1-2; D perhaps matches TRBD1 (6 bases). The CDR3 sequence is 12 residues long. From germline, CDR1 is SGHTA and CDR2 FQGTGA. Trimming took off 5 bases at V and 7 bases at J, with 11 bases between the two ends.

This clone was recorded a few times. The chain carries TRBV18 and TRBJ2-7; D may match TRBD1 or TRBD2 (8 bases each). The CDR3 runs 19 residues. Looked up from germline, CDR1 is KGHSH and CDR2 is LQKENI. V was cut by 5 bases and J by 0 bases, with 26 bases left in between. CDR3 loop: CASSSRQGIGGRTSYEQYF. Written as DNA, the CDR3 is TGTGCCAGCTCATCCCGACAGGGGATCGGCGGGAGGACCTCCTACGAGCAGTACTTC.

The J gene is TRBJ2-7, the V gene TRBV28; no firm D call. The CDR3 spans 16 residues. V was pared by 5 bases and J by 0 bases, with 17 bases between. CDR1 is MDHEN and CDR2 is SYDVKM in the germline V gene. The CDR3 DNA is TGTGCCAGCAGTCTAATAAAAGGGAAATACTCCTACGAGCAGTACTTC. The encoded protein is CASSLIKGKYSYEQYF.

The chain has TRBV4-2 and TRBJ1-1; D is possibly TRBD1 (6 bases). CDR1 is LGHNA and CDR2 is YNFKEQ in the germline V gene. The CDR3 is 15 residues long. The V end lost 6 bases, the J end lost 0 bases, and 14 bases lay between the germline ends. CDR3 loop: CASSRTDNMNTEAFF. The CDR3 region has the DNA TGTGCCAGCAGTAGGACAGACAATATGAACACTGAAGCTTTCTTT.

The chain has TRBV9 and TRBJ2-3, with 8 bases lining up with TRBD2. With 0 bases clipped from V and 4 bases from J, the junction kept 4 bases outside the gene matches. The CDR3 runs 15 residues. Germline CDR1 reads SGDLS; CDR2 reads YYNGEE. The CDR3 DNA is TGTGCCAGCAGCGTAGATGGCGGGAGGCCAGATACGCAGTATTTT. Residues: CASSVDGGRPDTQYF.

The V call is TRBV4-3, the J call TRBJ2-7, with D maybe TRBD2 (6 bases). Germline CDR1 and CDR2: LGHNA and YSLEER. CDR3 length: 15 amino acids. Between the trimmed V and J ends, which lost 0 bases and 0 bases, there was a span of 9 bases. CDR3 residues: CASSQEAGTSYEQYF. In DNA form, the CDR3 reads TGCGCCAGCAGCCAAGAGGCGGGGACCTCCTACGAGCAGTACTTC.

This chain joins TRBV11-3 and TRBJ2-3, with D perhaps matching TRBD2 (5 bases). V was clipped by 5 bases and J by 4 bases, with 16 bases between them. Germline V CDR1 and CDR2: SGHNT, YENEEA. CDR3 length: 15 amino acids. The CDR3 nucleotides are TGTGCCAGCAGCACGATGGACGGGAATGCAGATACGCAGTATTTT. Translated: CASSTMDGNADTQYF.

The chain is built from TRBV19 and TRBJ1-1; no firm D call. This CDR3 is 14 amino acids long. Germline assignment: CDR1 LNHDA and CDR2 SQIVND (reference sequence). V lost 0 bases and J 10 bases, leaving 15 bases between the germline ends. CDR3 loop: CASSIDETATAAFF. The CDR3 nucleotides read TGTGCCAGTAGTATAGATGAAACCGCCACGGCAGCTTTCTTT.

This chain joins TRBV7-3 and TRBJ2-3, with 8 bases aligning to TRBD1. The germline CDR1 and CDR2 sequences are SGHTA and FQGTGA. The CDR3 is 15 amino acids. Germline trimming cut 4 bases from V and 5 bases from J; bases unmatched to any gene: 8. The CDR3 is CASSWTGTREDTQYF. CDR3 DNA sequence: TGTGCCAGCAGCTGGACAGGGACCAGGGAAGATACGCAGTATTTT.

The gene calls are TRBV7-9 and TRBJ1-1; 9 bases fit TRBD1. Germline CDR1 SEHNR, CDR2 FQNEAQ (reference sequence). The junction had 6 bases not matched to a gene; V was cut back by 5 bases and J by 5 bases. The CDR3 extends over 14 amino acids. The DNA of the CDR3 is TGTGCCAGCAGCAGGGACAGGGTAGAGACTGAAGCTTTCTTT. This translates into CASSRDRVETEAFF. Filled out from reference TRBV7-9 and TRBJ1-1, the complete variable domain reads DTGVSQNPRHKITKRGQNVTFRCDPISEHNRLYWYRQTLGQGPEFLTYFQNEAQLEKSRLLSDRFSAERPKGSFSTLEIQRTEQGDSAMYLCASSRDRVETEAFFGQGTRLTVV.

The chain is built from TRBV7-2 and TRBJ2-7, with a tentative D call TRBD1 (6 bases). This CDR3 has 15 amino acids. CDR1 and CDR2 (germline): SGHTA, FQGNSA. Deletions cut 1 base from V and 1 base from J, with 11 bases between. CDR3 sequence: CASSLGQGLSYEQYF. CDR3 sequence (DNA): TGTGCCAGCAGCTTAGGCCAGGGGCTATCCTACGAGCAGTACTTC.

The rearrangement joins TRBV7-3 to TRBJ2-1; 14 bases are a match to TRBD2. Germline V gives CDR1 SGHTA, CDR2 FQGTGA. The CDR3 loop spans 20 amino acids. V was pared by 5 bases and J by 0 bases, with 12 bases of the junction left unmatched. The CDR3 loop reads CASSPKPGLAGESSYNEQFF. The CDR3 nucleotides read TGTGCCAGCAGCCCCAAGCCGGGACTAGCGGGAGAGAGCTCCTACAATGAGCAGTTCTTC.

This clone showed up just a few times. CDR3 in DNA: TGTGCCCCGGGGTGGACTAGCGGGAGAAATACGCAGTATTTT. Translation gives CAPGWTSGRNTQYF. The genes are TRBV2 and TRBJ2-3; TRBD2 matches 13 bases. The CDR3 consists of 14 residues. J was trimmed by 7 bases and V by 11 bases; bases with no gene match: 9. The germline CDR1 and CDR2 sequences are SNHLY and FYNNEI.

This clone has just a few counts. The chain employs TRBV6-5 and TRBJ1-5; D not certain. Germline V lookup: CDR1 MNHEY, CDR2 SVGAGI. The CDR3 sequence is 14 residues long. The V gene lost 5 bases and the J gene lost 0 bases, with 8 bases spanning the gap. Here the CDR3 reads CASSRRNSNQPQHF. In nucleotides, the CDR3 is TGTGCCAGCAGTCGACGGAATAGCAATCAGCCCCAGCATTTT.

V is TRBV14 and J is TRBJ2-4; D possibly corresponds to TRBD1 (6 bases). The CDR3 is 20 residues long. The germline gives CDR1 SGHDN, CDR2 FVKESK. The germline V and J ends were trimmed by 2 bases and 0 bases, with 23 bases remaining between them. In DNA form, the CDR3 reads TGTGCCAGCAGCCAACTTCAGGGGCAGCCGAACCTGCTAGCCAAAAACATTCAGTACTTC. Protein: CASSQLQGQPNLLAKNIQYF.

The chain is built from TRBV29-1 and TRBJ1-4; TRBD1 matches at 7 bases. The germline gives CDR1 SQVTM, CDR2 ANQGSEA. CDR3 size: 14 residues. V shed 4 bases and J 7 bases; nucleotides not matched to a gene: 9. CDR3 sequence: CSVAEGARGEKLFF. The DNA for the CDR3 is TGCAGCGTTGCCGAGGGGGCTCGGGGTGAAAAACTGTTTTTT. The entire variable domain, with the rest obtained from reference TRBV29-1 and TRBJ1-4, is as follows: SAVISQKPSRDICQRGTSLTIQCQVDSQVTMMFWYRQQPGQSLTLIATANQGSEATYESGFVIDKFPISRPNLTFSTLTVSNMSPEDSSIYLCSVAEGARGEKLFFGSGTQLSVL.

CDR3 sequence: CASSLIRGSGELFF. The CDR3, as DNA: TGTGCCAGCAGCCTAATCAGGGGGTCGGGGGAGCTGTTTTTT. The chain uses TRBV11-3 and TRBJ2-2; 7 bases line up with TRBD1. There are 14 residues in the CDR3. From germline, CDR1 is SGHNT and CDR2 YENEEA. Losses at the gene ends were 5 bases for V and 8 bases for J; bases not matched to a gene: 8.

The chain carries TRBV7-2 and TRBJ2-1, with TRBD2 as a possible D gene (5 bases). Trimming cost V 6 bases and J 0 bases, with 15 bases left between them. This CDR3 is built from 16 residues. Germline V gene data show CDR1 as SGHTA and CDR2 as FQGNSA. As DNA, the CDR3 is TGTGCCAGCAGGTACCTCCGGGATAACTCCTACAATGAGCAGTTCTTC. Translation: CASRYLRDNSYNEQFF.

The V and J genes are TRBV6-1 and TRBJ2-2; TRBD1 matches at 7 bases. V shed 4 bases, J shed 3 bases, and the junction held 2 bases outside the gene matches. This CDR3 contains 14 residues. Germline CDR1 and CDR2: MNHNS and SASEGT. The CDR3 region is CASSGQGYTGELFF. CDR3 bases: TGTGCCAGCAGTGGACAGGGCTACACCGGGGAGCTGTTTTTT.

The CDR3 reads CASSLSGEEKLFF. The CDR3 DNA follows: TGTGCCAGCAGCTTATCAGGAGAGGAAAAACTGTTTTTT. This sequence joins TRBV11-1 and TRBJ1-4; D remains ambiguous. Germline V gene lookup returns CDR1 SGHAT and CDR2 FQDESV (reference sequence). V was cut by 2 bases and J by 8 bases, with 9 bases left in between. The CDR3 sequence is 13 residues long. Full variable domain (missing parts from reference TRBV11-1 and TRBJ1-4): EAEVAQSPRYKITEKSQAVAFWCDPISGHATLYWYRQILGQGPELLVQFQDESVVDDSQLPKDRFSAERLKGVDSTLKIQPAELGDSAMYLCASSLSGEEKLFFGSGTQLSVL.

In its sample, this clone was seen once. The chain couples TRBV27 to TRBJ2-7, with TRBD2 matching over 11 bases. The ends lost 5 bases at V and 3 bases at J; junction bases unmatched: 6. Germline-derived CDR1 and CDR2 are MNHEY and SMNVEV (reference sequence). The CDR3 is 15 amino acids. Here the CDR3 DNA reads TGTGCCAGCAGTCCACCGGGACTAGCGGACTACGAGCAGTACTTC. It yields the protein CASSPPGLADYEQYF.

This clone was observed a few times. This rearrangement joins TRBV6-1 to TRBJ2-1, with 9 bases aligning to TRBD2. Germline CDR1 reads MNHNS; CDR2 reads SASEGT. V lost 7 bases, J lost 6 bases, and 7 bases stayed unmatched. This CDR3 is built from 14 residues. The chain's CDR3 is CASIRTSASNEQFF. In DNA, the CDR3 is TGTGCCAGCATCCGGACTAGCGCGAGCAATGAGCAGTTCTTC.

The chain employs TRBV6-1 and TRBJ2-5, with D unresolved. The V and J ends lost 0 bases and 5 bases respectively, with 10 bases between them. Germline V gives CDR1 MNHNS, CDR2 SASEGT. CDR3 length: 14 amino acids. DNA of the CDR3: TGTGCCAGCAGTGAAGCAGAACTGTGGGAGACCCAGTACTTC. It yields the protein CASSEAELWETQYF.

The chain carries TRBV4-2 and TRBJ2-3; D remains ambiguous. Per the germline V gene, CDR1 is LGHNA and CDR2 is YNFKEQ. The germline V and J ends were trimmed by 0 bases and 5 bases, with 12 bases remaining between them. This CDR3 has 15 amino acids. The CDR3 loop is CASSQEELVQDTQYF. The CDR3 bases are TGTGCCAGCAGCCAAGAGGAATTAGTTCAAGATACGCAGTATTTT.

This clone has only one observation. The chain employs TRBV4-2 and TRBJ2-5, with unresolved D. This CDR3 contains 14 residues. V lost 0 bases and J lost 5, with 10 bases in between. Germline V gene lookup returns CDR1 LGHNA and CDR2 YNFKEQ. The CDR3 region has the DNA TGTGCCAGCAGCCAAGATCAGGAAAGCGAGACCCAGTACTTC. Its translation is CASSQDQESETQYF.

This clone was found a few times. CDR3 sequence reads: CASSLGNNNQPQHF. The CDR3 DNA follows: TGTGCCAGCAGCTTAGGGAACAACAATCAGCCCCAGCATTTT. The chain recombines TRBV7-9 with TRBJ1-5; no clear D gene. The germline CDR1 and CDR2 sequences are SEHNR and FQNEAQ (reference sequence). The germline V and J ends were trimmed by 1 base and 3 bases, with 7 bases remaining between them. The CDR3 has 14 amino acids.

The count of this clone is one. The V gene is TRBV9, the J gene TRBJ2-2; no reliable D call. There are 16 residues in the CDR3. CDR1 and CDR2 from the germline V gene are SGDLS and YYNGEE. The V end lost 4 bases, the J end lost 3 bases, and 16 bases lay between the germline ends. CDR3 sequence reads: CASSPSSGGYTGELFF. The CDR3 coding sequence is TGTGCCAGCAGCCCCAGCTCGGGTGGTTACACCGGGGAGCTGTTTTTT.

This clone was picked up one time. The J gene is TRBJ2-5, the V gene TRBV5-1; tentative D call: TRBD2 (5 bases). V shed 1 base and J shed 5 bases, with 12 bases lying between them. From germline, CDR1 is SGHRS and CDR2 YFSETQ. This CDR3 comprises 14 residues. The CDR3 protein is CASSLTRVYETQYF. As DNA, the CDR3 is TGCGCCAGCAGCTTGACTAGGGTGTATGAGACCCAGTACTTC.

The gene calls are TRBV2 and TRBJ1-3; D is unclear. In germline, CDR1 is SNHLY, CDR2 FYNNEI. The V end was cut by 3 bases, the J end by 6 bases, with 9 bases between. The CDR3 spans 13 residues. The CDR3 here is CASSEIPPNTIYF. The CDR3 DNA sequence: TGTGCCAGCAGTGAGATCCCCCCAAACACCATATATTTT.